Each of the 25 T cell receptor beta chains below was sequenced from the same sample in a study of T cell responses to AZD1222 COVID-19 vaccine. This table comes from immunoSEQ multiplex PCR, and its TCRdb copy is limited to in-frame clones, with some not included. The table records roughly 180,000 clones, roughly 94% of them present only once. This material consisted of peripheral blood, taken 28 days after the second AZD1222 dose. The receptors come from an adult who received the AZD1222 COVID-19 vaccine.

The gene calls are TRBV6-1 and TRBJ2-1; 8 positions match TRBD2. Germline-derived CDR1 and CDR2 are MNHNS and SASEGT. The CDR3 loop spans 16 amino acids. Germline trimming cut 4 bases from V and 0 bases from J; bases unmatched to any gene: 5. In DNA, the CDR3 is TGTGCCAGCAGTGGCCTACTAGCGGCCTCCTACAATGAGCAGTTCTTC. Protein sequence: CASSGLLAASYNEQFF.

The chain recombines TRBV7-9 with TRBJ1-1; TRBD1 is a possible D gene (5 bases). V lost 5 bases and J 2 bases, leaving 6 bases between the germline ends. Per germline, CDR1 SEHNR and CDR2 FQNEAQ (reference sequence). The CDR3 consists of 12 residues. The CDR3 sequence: CASSGHNTEAFF. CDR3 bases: TGTGCCAGCAGCGGACATAACACTGAAGCTTTCTTT.

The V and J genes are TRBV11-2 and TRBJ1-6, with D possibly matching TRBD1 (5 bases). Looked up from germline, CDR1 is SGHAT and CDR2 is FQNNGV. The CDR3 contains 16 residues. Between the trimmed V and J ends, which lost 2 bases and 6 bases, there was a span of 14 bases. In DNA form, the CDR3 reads TGTGCCAGCAGCTTACATCCCGGGACGGTTAATTCACCCCTCCACTTT. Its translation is CASSLHPGTVNSPLHF.

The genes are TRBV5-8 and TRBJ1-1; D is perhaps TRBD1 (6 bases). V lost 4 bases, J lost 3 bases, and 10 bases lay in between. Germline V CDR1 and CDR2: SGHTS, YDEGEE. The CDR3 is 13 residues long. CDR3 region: CASSGHRDTEAFF. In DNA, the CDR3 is TGTGCCAGCAGCGGCCACAGGGACACTGAAGCTTTCTTT.

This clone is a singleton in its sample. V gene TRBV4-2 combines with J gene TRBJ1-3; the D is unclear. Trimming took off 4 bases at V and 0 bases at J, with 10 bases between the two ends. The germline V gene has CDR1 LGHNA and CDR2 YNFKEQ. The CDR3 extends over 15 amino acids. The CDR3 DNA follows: TGTGCCAGCAGCCCTTCGGTCCTCTCTGGAAACACCATATATTTT. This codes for CASSPSVLSGNTIYF.

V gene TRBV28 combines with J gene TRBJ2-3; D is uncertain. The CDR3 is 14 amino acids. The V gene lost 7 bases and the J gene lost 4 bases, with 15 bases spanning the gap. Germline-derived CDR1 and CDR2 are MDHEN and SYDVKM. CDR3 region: CASTPTPFPDTQYF. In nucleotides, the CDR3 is TGTGCCAGCACCCCCACCCCCTTCCCAGATACGCAGTATTTT. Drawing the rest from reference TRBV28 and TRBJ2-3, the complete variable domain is DVKVTQSSRYLVKRTGEKVFLECVQDMDHENMFWYRQDPGLGLRLIYFSYDVKMKEKGDIPEGYSVSREKKERFSLILESASTNQTSMYLCASTPTPFPDTQYFGPGTRLTVL.

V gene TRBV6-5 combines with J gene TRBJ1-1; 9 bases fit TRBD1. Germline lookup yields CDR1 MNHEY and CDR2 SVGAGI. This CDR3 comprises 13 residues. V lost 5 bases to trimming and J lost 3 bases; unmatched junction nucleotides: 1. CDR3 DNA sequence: TGTGCCAGCAGTCGGACAGGGGACACTGAAGCTTTCTTT. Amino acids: CASSRTGDTEAFF.

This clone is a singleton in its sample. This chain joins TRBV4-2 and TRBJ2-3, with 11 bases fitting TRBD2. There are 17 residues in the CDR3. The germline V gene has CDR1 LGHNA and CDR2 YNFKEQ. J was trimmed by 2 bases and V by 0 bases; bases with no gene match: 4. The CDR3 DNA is TGTGCCAGCAGCCAAGATTTTAGCGGGAGGGCCACAGATACGCAGTATTTT. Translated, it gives CASSQDFSGRATDTQYF.

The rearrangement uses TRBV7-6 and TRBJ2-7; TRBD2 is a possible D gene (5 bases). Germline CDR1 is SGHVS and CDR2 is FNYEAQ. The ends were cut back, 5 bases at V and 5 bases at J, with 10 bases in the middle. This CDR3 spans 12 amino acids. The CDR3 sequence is CASSPRGNEQYF. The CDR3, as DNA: TGTGCCAGCAGCCCCCGGGGTAACGAGCAGTACTTC. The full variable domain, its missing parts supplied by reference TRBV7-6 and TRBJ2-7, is GAGVSQSPRYKVTKRGQDVALRCDPISGHVSLYWYRQALGQGPEFLTYFNYEAQQDKSGLPNDRFSAERPEGSISTLTIQRTEQRDSAMYRCASSPRGNEQYFGPGTRLTVT.

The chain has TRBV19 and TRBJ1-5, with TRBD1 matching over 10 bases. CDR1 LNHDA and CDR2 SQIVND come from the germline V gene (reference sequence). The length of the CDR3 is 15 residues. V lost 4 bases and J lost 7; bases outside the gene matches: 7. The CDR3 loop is CASSSWDRGHQPQHF. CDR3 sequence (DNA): TGTGCCAGTAGTAGCTGGGACAGGGGACACCAGCCCCAGCATTTT.

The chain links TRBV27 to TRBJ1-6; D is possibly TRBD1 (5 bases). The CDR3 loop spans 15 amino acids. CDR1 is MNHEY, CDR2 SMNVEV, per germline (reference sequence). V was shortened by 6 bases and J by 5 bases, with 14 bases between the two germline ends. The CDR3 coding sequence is TGTGCCAGCAGAGAAGGGGCAGGGCATAATTCACCCCTCCACTTT. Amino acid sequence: CASREGAGHNSPLHF.

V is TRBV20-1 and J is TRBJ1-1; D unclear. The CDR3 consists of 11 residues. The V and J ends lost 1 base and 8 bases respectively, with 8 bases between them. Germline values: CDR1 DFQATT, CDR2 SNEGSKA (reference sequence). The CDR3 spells CSARAPFEAFF. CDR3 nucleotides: TGCAGTGCTAGAGCCCCATTCGAAGCTTTCTTT.

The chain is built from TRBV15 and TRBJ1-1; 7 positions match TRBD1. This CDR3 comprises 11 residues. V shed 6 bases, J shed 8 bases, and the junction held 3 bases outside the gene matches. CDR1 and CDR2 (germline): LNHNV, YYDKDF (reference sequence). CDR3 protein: CATRTGNEAFF. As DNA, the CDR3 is TGTGCCACCAGGACAGGGAACGAAGCTTTCTTT.

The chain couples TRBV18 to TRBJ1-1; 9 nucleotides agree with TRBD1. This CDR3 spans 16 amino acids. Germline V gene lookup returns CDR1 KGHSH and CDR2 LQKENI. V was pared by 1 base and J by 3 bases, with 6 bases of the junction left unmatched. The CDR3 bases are TGTGCCAGCTCACCACGGGGACAGGGATCGGACACTGAAGCTTTCTTT. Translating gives CASSPRGQGSDTEAFF.

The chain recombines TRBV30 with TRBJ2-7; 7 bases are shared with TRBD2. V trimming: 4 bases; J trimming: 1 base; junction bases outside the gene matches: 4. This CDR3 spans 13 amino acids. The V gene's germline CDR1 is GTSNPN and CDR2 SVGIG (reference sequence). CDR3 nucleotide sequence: TGTGCCTGGATTCAAGCGGGGTCCTACGAGCAGTACTTC. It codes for CAWIQAGSYEQYF.

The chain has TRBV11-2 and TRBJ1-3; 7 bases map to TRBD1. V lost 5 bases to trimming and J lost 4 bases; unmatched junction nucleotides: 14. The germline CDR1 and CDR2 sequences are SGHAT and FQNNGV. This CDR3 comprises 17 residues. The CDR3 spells CASSALTGRSFGNTIYF. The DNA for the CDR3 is TGTGCCAGCAGCGCCCTGACAGGGAGAAGTTTCGGAAACACCATATATTTT.

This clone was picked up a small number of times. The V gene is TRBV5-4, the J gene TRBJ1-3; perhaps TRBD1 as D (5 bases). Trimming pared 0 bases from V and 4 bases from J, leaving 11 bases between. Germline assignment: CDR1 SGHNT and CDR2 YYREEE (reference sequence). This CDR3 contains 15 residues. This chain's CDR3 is CASSLGRARGNTIYF. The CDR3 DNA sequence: TGTGCCAGCAGCTTGGGCAGGGCGAGGGGAAACACCATATATTTT.

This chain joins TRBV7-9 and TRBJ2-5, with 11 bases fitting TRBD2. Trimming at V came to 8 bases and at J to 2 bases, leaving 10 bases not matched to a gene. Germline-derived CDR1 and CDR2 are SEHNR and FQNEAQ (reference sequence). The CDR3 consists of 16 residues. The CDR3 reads CASRGVGLAGQETQYF. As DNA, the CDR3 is TGTGCCAGCCGGGGGGTTGGACTAGCGGGTCAAGAGACCCAGTACTTC.

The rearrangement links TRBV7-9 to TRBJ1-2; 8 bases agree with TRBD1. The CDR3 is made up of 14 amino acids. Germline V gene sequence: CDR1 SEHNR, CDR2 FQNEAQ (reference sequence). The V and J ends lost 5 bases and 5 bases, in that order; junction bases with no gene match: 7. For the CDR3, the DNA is TGTGCCAGCAGCAACTTAGACAGGGGTTATGGCTACACCTTC. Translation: CASSNLDRGYGYTF. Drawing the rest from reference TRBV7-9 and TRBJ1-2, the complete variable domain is DTGVSQNPRHKITKRGQNVTFRCDPISEHNRLYWYRQTLGQGPEFLTYFQNEAQLEKSRLLSDRFSAERPKGSFSTLEIQRTEQGDSAMYLCASSNLDRGYGYTFGSGTRLTVV.

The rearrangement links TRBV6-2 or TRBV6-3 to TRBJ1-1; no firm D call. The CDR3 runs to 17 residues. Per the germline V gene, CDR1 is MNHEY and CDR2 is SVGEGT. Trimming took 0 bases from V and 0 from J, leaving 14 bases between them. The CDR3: CASSYSIIRGMNTEAFF. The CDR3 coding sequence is TGTGCCAGCAGTTACTCGATAATCCGTGGAATGAACACTGAAGCTTTCTTT.

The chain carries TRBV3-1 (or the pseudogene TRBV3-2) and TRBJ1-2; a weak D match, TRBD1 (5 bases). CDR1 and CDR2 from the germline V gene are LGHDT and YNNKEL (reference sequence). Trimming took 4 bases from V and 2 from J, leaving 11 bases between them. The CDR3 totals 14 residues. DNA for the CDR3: TGTGCCAGCAGCCTAGAGGGGAGAAACTATGGCTACACCTTC. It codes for CASSLEGRNYGYTF.

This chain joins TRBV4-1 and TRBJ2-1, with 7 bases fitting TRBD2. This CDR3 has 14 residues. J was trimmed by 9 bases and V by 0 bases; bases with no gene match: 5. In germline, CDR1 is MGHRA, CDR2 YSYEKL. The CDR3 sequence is CASSQDRASGEQFF. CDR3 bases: TGCGCCAGCAGCCAAGATAGGGCTAGCGGTGAGCAGTTCTTC.

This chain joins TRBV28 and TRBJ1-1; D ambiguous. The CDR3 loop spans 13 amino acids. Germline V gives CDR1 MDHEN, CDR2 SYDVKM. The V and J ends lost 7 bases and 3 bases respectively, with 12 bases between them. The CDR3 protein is CASIQGRDTEAFF. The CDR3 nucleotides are TGTGCCAGCATCCAAGGAAGGGACACTGAAGCTTTCTTT.

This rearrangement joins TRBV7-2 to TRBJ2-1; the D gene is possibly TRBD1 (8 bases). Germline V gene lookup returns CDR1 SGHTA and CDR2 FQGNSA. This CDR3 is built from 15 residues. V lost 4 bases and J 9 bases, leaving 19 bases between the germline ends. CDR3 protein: CASSSRTGRESEQFF. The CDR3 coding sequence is TGTGCCAGCAGCTCGAGGACAGGGCGGGAGAGTGAGCAGTTCTTC.

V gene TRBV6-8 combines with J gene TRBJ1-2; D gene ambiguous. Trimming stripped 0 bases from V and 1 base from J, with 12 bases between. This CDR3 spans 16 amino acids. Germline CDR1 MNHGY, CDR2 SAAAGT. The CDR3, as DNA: TGTGCCAGCAGTTACTCGACTCTAGGCCTTAACTATGGCTACACCTTC. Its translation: CASSYSTLGLNYGYTF.